This TCR beta chain was found in a study of PD-1 blockade in classical Hodgkin lymphoma. Germline CDR1 and CDR2: MNHEY and SVGAGI. The ends lost 0 bases at V and 5 bases at J; junction bases unmatched: 6. The CDR3 consists of 15 residues. The assay was immunoSEQ multiplex PCR, and TCRdb's table has in-frame clones only and misses some. Of 99,000 or so clones listed, roughly 89% are singletons. This sample's time point: cycle 4 day 1 (C4D1), after 6 weeks of nivolumab. All the patients suffered relapse after autologous stem cell transplantation, and brentuximab vedotin exposure differed. The sample consisted of peripheral blood mononuclear cells (PBMCs), taken before the fourth cycle of nivolumab. This sequence was found in a human donor with classical Hodgkin lymphoma. This sequence joins TRBV6-5 and TRBJ2-7; 8 nucleotides align to TRBD1. The CDR3 DNA follows: TGTGCCAGCAGTTACTCGAACAGGGGGGTGGACGAGCAGTACTTC. Amino acid sequence: CASSYSNRGVDEQYF.